Presented here are 29 T cell receptor beta chains from one specimen sequenced in a study of T cells in Graves' hyperthyroidism and ophthalmopathy. Amplification yielded TCR beta CDR3 regions, with RNA transcripts as the source. With the HTBI primer set, the TCR CDR3 went through a first round of RT-PCR. TCRdb recomputed calls from the multiplex PCR reads with MiXCR, one row per CDR3 protein. The table includes around 350,000 distinct CDR3 sequences, about 18% detected once. Sample: blood. These receptors all come from a woman under 30 with Graves' hyperthyroidism.

In its sample, this clonotype was seen a few times. J is TRBJ1-5 and V is TRBV18; a possible D gene is TRBD1 (5 bases). The V gene lost 4 bases and the J gene lost 1 base, with 11 bases spanning the gap. The CDR3 spans 15 residues. The germline CDR1 and CDR2 sequences are KGHSH and LQKENI. This chain's CDR3 is CASSRGTQSNQPQHF. The CDR3 DNA follows: TGTGCCAGCTCACGTGGGACCCAAAGCAATCAGCCCCAGCATTTT. Full variable domain (rest looked up from reference TRBV18 and TRBJ1-5): NAGVMQNPRHLVRRRGQEARLRCSPMKGHSHVYWYRQLPEEGLKFMVYLQKENIIDESGMPKERFSAEFPKEGPSILRIQQVVRGDSAAYFCASSRGTQSNQPQHFGDGTRLSIL.

This clonotype was counted at least ten times. This chain joins TRBV12-3 or TRBV12-4 and TRBJ1-2, with TRBD1 as a possible D gene (6 bases). CDR3 length equals 14 residues. V was shortened by 3 bases and J by 3 bases, with 11 bases between the two germline ends. This CDR3 reads CASSFGGTDYGYTF. CDR3 in DNA: TGTGCCAGCAGTTTTGGGGGCACAGACTATGGCTACACCTTC.

The V and J genes are TRBV30 and TRBJ1-1, with D hard to call. This CDR3 region has 14 residues. Trimming removed 5 bases from V and 1 base from J, with 14 bases in between. Looked up from germline, CDR1 is GTSNPN and CDR2 is SVGIG (reference sequence). The CDR3 region has the DNA TGTGCCTGGTTACCAGGCCATGGGAACACTGAAGCTTTCTTT. As protein: CAWLPGHGNTEAFF.

This clonotype was counted a few times. The chain couples TRBV6-1 to TRBJ1-2, with no clear D. Trimming pared 2 bases from V and 9 bases from J, leaving 7 bases between. The CDR3 covers 11 residues. CDR1 MNHNS and CDR2 SASEGT come from the germline V gene. The CDR3 region has the DNA TGTGCCAGCAGTGAACAAGTTCGCTACACCTTC. Its protein product is CASSEQVRYTF.

This clonotype was counted at least ten times. The rearrangement uses TRBV15 and TRBJ1-2; D remains unclear. Looked up from germline, CDR1 is LNHNV and CDR2 is YYDKDF (reference sequence). The CDR3 consists of 14 residues. V dropped 5 bases and J dropped 4 bases, with 14 bases sitting between them. CDR3 in DNA: TGTGCCACCAGCCAAGAGAGGGCGAGCTATGGCTACACCTTC. This sequence encodes CATSQERASYGYTF.

A word on this clonotype: The junction departs from the called germline gene at one end, perhaps through a read error. V gene TRBV2 combines with J gene TRBJ2-2; 8 nucleotides align to TRBD1. Germline V gives CDR1 SNHLY, CDR2 FYNNEI. The CDR3 has 13 amino acids. CDR3 amino acids: CASRGTGTGELCF. The CDR3 coding sequence is TGTGCCAGCAGAGGGACAGGAACCGGGGAGCTGTGTTTT.

This clonotype was seen repeatedly, ten times or more. The chain links TRBV6-5 to TRBJ1-5, with TRBD1 as a possible D gene (5 bases). The germline CDR1 and CDR2 sequences are MNHEY and SVGAGI. The V end lost 5 bases, the J end lost 5 bases, and 13 bases lay between the germline ends. CDR3 length equals 14 residues. The CDR3 coding sequence is TGTGCCAGCAGTCATTCGACAGACTATCAGCCCCAGCATTTT. As protein: CASSHSTDYQPQHF.

This clonotype was observed many times. The V gene is TRBV7-9, the J gene TRBJ2-2; 7 bases map to TRBD1. CDR3 length equals 14 residues. The V gene's germline CDR1 is SEHNR and CDR2 FQNEAQ (reference sequence). The V gene end was trimmed by 6 bases and the J gene end by 3 bases; junction bases not matched to a gene: 4. The CDR3 nucleotides read TGTGCCAGCAGGAATGACAGGGACACCGGGGAGCTGTTTTTT. It translates to CASRNDRDTGELFF.

The rearrangement links TRBV29-1 to TRBJ2-7, with 8 bases lining up with TRBD1. The V gene end was trimmed by 4 bases and the J gene end by 4 bases; junction bases not matched to a gene: 6. This CDR3 comprises 13 residues. The germline V gene encodes CDR1 SQVTM and CDR2 ANQGSEA. CDR3 loop: CSVGTGNRYEQYF. CDR3 coding DNA: TGCAGCGTTGGGACAGGGAATAGATACGAGCAGTACTTC.

The table lists this clonotype with many counts. This rearrangement joins TRBV30 to TRBJ1-1; no clear D gene. Trimming left V 4 bases short and J 2 bases short, with 5 bases between. The CDR3 runs 11 residues. The germline V gene has CDR1 GTSNPN and CDR2 SVGIG (reference sequence). CDR3: CAWKANTEAFF. The DNA for the CDR3 is TGTGCCTGGAAAGCCAACACTGAAGCTTTCTTT.

CDR3 region: CASSSNRGITGNTIYF. CDR3 DNA sequence: TGTGCCAGCAGCTCCAACAGGGGTATTACTGGAAACACCATATATTTT. This sequence joins TRBV5-4 and TRBJ1-3; 7 bases match TRBD1. The germline CDR1 and CDR2 sequences are SGHNT and YYREEE (reference sequence). CDR3 length: 16 amino acids. V shed 3 bases and J 2 bases; nucleotides not matched to a gene: 8.

This clonotype appeared a few times. V is TRBV12-3 or TRBV12-4 and J is TRBJ2-6; D may be TRBD1 or TRBD2 (5 bases each). Trimming shortened V by 3 bases and J by 0 bases, and 24 bases separated the two germline ends. The CDR3 covers 21 residues. The CDR3 coding sequence is TGTGCCAGCAGTTTCCCTTACCCCCGGGGACGGGCTAGCTCTGGGGCCAACGTCCTGACTTTC. Translating it yields CASSFPYPRGRASSGANVLTF.

This clonotype was seen a handful of times. This rearrangement joins TRBV5-4 to TRBJ2-6; D is perhaps TRBD1 or TRBD2 (6 bases each). The CDR3 is 13 amino acids. Germline V gene lookup returns CDR1 SGHNT and CDR2 YYREEE (reference sequence). The V end lost 10 bases, the J end lost 1 base, and 9 bases lay between the germline ends. CDR3 nucleotides: TGTGCCGGAGGGGGATCTGGGGCCAACGTCCTGACTTTC. This encodes CAGGGSGANVLTF.

This clonotype has a count of ten or more. The V gene is TRBV19, the J gene TRBJ1-5, with D tentatively TRBD1 (6 bases). V shed 11 bases and J shed 2 bases, with 10 bases lying between them. Germline V gene sequence: CDR1 LNHDA, CDR2 SQIVND (reference sequence). The CDR3 covers 12 residues. The DNA for the CDR3 is TGTGCCGGGGGCAGCGGCAATCAGCCCCAGCATTTT. As protein: CAGGSGNQPQHF.

Worth noting for this clonotype: The junction does not match germline at one end; this may be a read error. The chain links TRBV6-1 to TRBJ1-2; D unresolved. Germline CDR1 is MNHNS and CDR2 is SASEGT. CDR3 length: 13 amino acids. For the CDR3, the DNA is TGTGCCACCCGGTGGCTCGGCGGCTATGGTTACACCTTC. Its protein product is CATRWLGGYGYTF.

This clonotype was observed many times. The genes are TRBV3-1 and TRBJ1-1; D unclear. V shed 1 base and J shed 4 bases, with 10 bases lying between them. Germline values: CDR1 LGHDT, CDR2 YNNKEL (reference sequence). CDR3 length: 14 amino acids. CDR3 sequence (DNA): TGTGCCAGCAGCCAAGGATCGGGAGGCACTGAAGCTTTCTTT. The encoded protein is CASSQGSGGTEAFF.

CDR3: CASSLATGAHEQYF. The CDR3 bases are TGTGCCAGCAGCTTAGCGACGGGGGCGCACGAGCAGTACTTC. This chain connects TRBV7-9 to TRBJ2-7; D tentatively reads TRBD1 or TRBD2 (6 bases each). Germline V gene sequence: CDR1 SEHNR, CDR2 FQNEAQ (reference sequence). V shed 0 bases and J shed 5 bases, with 11 bases lying between them. This CDR3 spans 14 amino acids.

V is TRBV4-1 and J is TRBJ2-7; D is possibly TRBD1 (5 bases). Germline V gene lookup returns CDR1 MGHRA and CDR2 YSYEKL. The CDR3 extends over 16 amino acids. With 0 bases removed from V and 4 bases from J, the gap between germline ends came to 16 bases. The CDR3 nucleotides are TGCGCCAGCAGCCAAGAGTTAGGGGAACGGTGGTACGAGCAGTACTTC. Protein: CASSQELGERWYEQYF.

This clonotype was detected many times. The J gene is TRBJ1-2, the V gene TRBV6-1, with D possibly being TRBD1 (6 bases). The CDR3 loop spans 13 amino acids. CDR1 is MNHNS, CDR2 SASEGT, per germline. V shed 2 bases and J shed 8 bases, with 12 bases lying between them. The CDR3 loop is CASSEQGLEGYTF. CDR3 coding DNA: TGTGCCAGCAGTGAACAGGGGTTGGAGGGCTACACCTTC.

This clonotype was picked up many times. The gene calls are TRBV7-9 and TRBJ1-1; D unresolved. Germline CDR1 is SEHNR and CDR2 is FQNEAQ (reference sequence). The V end was cut by 2 bases, the J end by 8 bases, with 9 bases between. This CDR3 is built from 12 residues. CDR3 region: CASSLQVPEAFF. DNA of the CDR3: TGTGCCAGCAGCTTACAGGTACCCGAAGCTTTCTTT.

This clonotype was observed many times. The gene calls are TRBV2 and TRBJ2-5; no clear D. Germline lookup yields CDR1 SNHLY and CDR2 FYNNEI. The V end lost 6 bases, the J end lost 4 bases, and 15 bases lay between the germline ends. This CDR3 comprises 14 residues. This CDR3 is CASSPSRTSETQYF. CDR3 coding DNA: TGTGCCAGCAGCCCGAGCAGGACCTCAGAGACCCAGTACTTC.

At least ten counts were recorded for this clonotype. This chain links TRBV2 with TRBJ2-5, with a weak D call TRBD2 (6 bases). Trimming stripped 8 bases from V and 4 bases from J, with 8 bases between. CDR3 length equals 11 residues. Germline CDR1 reads SNHLY; CDR2 reads FYNNEI. CDR3 amino acids: CASGGIETQYF. CDR3 coding DNA: TGTGCCAGCGGGGGGATAGAGACCCAGTACTTC.

This clonotype was found many times. CDR3 amino acids: CASRAADGPVETQYF. The CDR3 DNA follows: TGTGCCAGCAGGGCTGCGGACGGGCCCGTTGAGACCCAGTACTTC. The gene calls are TRBV28 and TRBJ2-5; D uncertain. The CDR3 has 15 amino acids. Trimming shortened V by 6 bases and J by 5 bases, and 19 bases separated the two germline ends. From germline, CDR1 is MDHEN and CDR2 SYDVKM.

This clonotype was seen ten or more times. The chain carries TRBV30 and TRBJ1-5, with TRBD1 matching over 8 bases. The CDR3 has 15 residues. Losses at the gene ends were 1 base for V and 2 bases for J; bases not matched to a gene: 4. Germline V CDR1 and CDR2: GTSNPN, SVGIG (reference sequence). The chain's CDR3 is CAWSADRGGNQPQHF. CDR3 bases: TGTGCCTGGAGTGCAGACAGGGGTGGCAATCAGCCCCAGCATTTT.

This clonotype was counted many times. This chain links TRBV3-1 with TRBJ2-7, with D maybe TRBD1 (5 bases). The CDR3 sequence is 13 residues long. V dropped 1 base and J dropped 5 bases, with 9 bases sitting between them. Per the germline V gene, CDR1 is LGHDT and CDR2 is YNNKEL (reference sequence). The CDR3 loop is CASSQGAGHEQYF. DNA of the CDR3: TGTGCCAGCAGCCAAGGCGCAGGGCACGAGCAGTACTTC.

The chain is built from TRBV29-1 and TRBJ1-5; 7 bases fit TRBD1. The CDR3 is 21 amino acids. The germline V gene encodes CDR1 SQVTM and CDR2 ANQGSEA. J lost 2 bases, V lost 5 bases, and 27 bases had no gene match. The DNA of the CDR3 is TGCAGCGTTCCCCCTCGGGACAGCCTAAACTACGGGCGGTCCGGCAATCAGCCCCAGCATTTT. Amino acids: CSVPPRDSLNYGRSGNQPQHF.

This clonotype has only a few counts. CDR3 nucleotide sequence: TGTGCCAGCAGTTACAAAGGGCTGACTAGCGGGGGGGGGAATGACCGGGAGCTGTTTTTT. Its translation: CASSYKGLTSGGGNDRELFF. The chain carries TRBV6-2 or TRBV6-3 and TRBJ2-2; 14 bases match TRBD2. The CDR3 totals 20 residues. Germline V gene lookup returns CDR1 MNHEY and CDR2 SVGEGT. V lost 2 bases, J lost 9 bases, and 17 bases stayed unmatched.

The table lists this clonotype with many counts. CDR3 bases: TGTGCCAGCAGTGAAACGGCTAACTATGGCTACACCTTC. This codes for CASSETANYGYTF. The chain employs TRBV6-1 and TRBJ1-2; D gene ambiguous. The CDR3 covers 13 residues. Deletions cut 2 bases from V and 0 bases from J, with 4 bases between. Germline V lookup: CDR1 MNHNS, CDR2 SASEGT.

This clonotype was recorded at least ten times. The gene calls are TRBV27 and TRBJ2-5; tentatively, D is TRBD1 or TRBD2 (5 bases each). Germline assignment: CDR1 MNHEY and CDR2 SMNVEV (reference sequence). This CDR3 spans 14 amino acids. Trimming shortened V by 3 bases and J by 5 bases, and 13 bases separated the two germline ends. CDR3 loop: CASSLGQGGETQYF. In DNA form, the CDR3 reads TGTGCCAGCAGTTTGGGTCAGGGCGGGGAGACCCAGTACTTC.